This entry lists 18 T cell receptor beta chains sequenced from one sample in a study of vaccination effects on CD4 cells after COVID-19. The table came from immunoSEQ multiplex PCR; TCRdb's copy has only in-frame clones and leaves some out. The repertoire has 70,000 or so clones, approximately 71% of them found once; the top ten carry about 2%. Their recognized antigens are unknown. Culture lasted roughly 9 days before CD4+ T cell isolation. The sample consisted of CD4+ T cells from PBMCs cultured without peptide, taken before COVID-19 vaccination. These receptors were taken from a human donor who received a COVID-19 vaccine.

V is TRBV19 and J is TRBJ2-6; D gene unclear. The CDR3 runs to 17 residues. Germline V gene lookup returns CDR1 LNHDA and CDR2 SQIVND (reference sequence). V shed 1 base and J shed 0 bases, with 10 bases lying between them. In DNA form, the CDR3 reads TGTGCCAGTAGTATAGCCTCCCAGCACTCTGGGGCCAACGTCCTGACTTTC. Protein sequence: CASSIASQHSGANVLTF. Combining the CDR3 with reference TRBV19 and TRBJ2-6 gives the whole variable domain DGGITQSPKYLFRKEGQNVTLSCEQNLNHDAMYWYRQDPGQGLRLIYYSQIVNDFQKGDIAEGYSVSREKKESFPLTVTSAQKNPTAFYLCASSIASQHSGANVLTFGAGSRLTVL.

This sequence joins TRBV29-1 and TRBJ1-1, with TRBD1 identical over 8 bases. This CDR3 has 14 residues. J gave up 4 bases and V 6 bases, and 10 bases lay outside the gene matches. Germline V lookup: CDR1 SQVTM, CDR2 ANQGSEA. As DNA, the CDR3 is TGCAGCGTAATACCAGGGGGCGCGGGCACTGAAGCTTTCTTT. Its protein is CSVIPGGAGTEAFF.

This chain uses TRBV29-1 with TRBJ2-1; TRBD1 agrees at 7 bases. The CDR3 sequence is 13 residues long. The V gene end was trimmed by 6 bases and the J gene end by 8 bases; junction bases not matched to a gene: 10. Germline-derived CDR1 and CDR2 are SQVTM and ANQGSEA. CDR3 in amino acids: CSVDRARNDEQFF. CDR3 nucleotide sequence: TGCAGCGTAGACAGGGCACGTAACGATGAGCAGTTCTTC.

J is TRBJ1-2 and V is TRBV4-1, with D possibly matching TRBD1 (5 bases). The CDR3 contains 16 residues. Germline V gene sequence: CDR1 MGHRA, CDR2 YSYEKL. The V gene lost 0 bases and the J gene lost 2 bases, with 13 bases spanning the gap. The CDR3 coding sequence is TGCGCCAGCAGCCAAGAAGAATGGGGCAGAAACTATGGCTACACCTTC. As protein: CASSQEEWGRNYGYTF.

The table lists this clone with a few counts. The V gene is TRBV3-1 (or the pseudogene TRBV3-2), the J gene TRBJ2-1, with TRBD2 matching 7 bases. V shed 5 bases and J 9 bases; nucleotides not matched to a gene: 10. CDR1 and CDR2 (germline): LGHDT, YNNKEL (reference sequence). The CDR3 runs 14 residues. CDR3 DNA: TGTGCCAGCAGCTCCGGTACCCGGGGGGTTGAGCAGTTCTTC. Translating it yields CASSSGTRGVEQFF.

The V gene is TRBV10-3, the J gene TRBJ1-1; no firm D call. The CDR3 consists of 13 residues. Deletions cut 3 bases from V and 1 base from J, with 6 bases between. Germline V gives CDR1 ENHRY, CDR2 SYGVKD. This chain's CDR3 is CAISEDPNTEAFF. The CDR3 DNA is TGTGCCATCAGTGAAGACCCGAACACTGAAGCTTTCTTT.

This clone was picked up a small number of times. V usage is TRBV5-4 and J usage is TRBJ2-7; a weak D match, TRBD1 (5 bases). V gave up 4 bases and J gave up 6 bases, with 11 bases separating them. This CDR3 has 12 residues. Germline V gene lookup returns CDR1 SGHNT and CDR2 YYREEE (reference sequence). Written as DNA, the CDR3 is TGTGCCAGCAGCCGTGACAGTGGCGAGCAGTACGTC. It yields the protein CASSRDSGEQYV.

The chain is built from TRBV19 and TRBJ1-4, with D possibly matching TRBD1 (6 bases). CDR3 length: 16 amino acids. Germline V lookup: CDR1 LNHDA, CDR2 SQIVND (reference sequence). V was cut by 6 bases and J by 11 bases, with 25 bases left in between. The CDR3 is CASSVFRGGDVRKLFF. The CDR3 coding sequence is TGTGCCAGTAGCGTGTTCCGCGGGGGCGATGTCCGGAAACTGTTTTTT.

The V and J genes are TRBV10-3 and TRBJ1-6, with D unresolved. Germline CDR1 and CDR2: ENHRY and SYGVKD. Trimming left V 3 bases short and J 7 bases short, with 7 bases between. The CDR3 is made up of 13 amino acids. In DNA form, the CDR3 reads TGTGCCATCAGTGACTCCCTGAATTCACCCCTCCACTTT. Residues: CAISDSLNSPLHF.

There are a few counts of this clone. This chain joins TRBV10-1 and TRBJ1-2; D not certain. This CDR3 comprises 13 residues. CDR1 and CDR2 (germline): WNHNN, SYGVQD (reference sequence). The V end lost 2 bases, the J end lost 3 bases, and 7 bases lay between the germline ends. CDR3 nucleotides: TGCGCCAGCAGTGAGGCCGTAGACTATGGCTACACCTTC. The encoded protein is CASSEAVDYGYTF.

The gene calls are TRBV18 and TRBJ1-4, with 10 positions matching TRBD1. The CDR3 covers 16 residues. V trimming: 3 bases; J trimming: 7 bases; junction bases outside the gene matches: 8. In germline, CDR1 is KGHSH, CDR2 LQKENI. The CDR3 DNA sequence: TGTGCCAGCTCACCTTCCATCGACAGGGGGCTTGAAAAACTGTTTTTT. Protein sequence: CASSPSIDRGLEKLFF.

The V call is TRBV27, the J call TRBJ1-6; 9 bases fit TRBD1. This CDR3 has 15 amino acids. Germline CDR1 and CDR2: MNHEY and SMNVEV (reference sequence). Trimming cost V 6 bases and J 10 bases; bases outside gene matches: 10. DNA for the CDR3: TGTGCCAGCAGGAGGGACAGGGTAAGGGAGTCACCCCTCCACTTT. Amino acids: CASRRDRVRESPLHF.

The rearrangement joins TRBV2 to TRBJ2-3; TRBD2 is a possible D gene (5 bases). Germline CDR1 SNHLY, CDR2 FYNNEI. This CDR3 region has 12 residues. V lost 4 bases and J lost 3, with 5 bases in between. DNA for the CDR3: TGTGCCAGCAGTGTAGCGACAGATACGCAGTATTTT. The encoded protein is CASSVATDTQYF.

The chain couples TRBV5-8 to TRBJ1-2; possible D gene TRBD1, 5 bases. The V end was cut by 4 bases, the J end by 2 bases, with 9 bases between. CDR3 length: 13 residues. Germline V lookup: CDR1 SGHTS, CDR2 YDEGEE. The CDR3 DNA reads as TGTGCCAGCAGCCCACAGGAGAACTATGGCTACACCTTC. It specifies CASSPQENYGYTF.

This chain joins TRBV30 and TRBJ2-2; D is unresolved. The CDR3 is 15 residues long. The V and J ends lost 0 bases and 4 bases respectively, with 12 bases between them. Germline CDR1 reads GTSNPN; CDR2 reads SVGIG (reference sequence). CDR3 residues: CAWSVGLGSTGELFF. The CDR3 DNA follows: TGTGCCTGGAGTGTAGGGCTAGGAAGCACCGGGGAGCTGTTTTTT.

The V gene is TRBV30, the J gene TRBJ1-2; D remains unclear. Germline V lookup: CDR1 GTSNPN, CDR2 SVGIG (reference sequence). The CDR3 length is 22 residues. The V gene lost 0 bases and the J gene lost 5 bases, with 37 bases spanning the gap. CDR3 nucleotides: TGTGCCTGGAGTGTAGTGGACCTCGCCACTCGCCGCTCGCCCCCCAAACGATATGGCTACACCTTC. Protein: CAWSVVDLATRRSPPKRYGYTF.

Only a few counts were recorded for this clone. The CDR3 nucleotides are TGTGCCACCAGTGACCTGGGACAGGGGAACACCGGGGAGCTGTTTTTT. It yields the protein CATSDLGQGNTGELFF. V is TRBV24-1 and J is TRBJ2-2, with 9 bases fitting TRBD1. The trim removed 4 bases at V and 1 base at J, leaving 3 bases unmatched. The length of the CDR3 is 16 residues. Per germline, CDR1 KGHDR and CDR2 SFDVKD.

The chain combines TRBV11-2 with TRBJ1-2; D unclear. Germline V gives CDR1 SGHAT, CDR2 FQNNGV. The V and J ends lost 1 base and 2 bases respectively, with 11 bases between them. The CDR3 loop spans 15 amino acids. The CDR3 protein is CASSLGVLSNYGYTF. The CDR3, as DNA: TGTGCCAGCAGCTTAGGGGTCCTGTCGAACTATGGCTACACCTTC.